This T cell receptor (beta chain) was identified during a study of T cells expressing NK-cell markers. At the level of the study: The TCR beta repertoires were obtained from sorted CD3+CD56+NKG2C+, CD3+CD56+NKG2C- and CD3+CD56-NKG2C+ T cells. General observations from the study: In 6 or 7 donors, dominant NKG2C+ clonotypes were roughly 1.0-8% of CD8+ T cells.

Points on this clonotype: Its specificity is not known.

The V gene's germline CDR1 is MGHRA and CDR2 YSYEKL. The CDR3 contains 13 residues. TCRdb re-called the 5' RACE reads; one entry per CDR3 protein, DNA not given. The sample has approximately 440,000 distinct CDR3 sequences. The sample consisted of blood T cells: a sorted CD56 or NKG2C T cell subset, CD4+ or CD8+ T cells, or bulk PBMC T cells (not recorded which). This chain links TRBV4-1 with TRBJ1-1; without DNA, the TCRdb call of TRBD1 cannot be checked. This receptor was taken from a woman aged 50 to 65 in good health. The CDR3 protein is CASSPTRGPEAFF.